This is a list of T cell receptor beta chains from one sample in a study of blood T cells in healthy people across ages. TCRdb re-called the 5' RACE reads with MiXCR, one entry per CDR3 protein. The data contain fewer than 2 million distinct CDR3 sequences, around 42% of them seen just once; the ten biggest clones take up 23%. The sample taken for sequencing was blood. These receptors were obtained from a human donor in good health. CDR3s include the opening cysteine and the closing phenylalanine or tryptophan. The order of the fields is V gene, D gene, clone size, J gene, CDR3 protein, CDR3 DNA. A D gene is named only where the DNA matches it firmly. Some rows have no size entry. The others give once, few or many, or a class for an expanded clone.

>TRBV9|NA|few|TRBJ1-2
CASSAGPSARNYGYTF
TGTGCCAGCAGCGCCGGTCCCAGCGCCAGAAACTATGGCTACACCTTC
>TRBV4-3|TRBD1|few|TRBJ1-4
CASSHLFDRAFDEKLFF
TGCGCCAGCAGCCACCTATTCGACAGGGCGTTTGATGAAAAACTGTTTTTT
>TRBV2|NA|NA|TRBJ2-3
CARSGSVADTQYF
TGTGCCCGCTCGGGGTCCGTCGCAGATACGCAGTATTTT
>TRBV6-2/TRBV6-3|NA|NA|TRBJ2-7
CASSLVRGAWRNEQYF
TGTGCCAGCAGTCTCGTCAGGGGGGCCTGGAGGAACGAGCAGTACTTC
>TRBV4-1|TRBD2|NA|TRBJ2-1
CASSQSGSSGEQFF
TGCGCCAGCAGTCAATCTGGGTCTAGCGGAGAGCAGTTCTTC
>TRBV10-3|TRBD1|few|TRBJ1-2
CAISAGQDYYGYTF
TGTGCCATCAGCGCCGGACAGGACTACTATGGCTACACCTTC
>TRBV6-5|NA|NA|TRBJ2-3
CASSTTQGDTQYF
TGTGCCAGCAGTACAACACAGGGAGATACGCAGTATTTT
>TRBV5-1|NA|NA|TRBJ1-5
CASSSGEGNQPQHF
TGCGCCAGCAGCTCGGGTGAAGGCAATCAGCCCCAGCATTTT
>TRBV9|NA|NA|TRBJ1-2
CASSEQMLGISPNYGYTF
TGTGCCAGCAGCGAACAGATGTTGGGTATTAGTCCTAACTATGGCTACACCTTC
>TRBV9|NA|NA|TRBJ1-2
CASSTSGIYGYTF
TGTGCCAGCAGCACCTCCGGAATATATGGCTACACCTTC
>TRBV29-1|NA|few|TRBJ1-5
CSVDVGGDQPQHF
TGCAGCGTTGACGTGGGAGGCGATCAGCCCCAGCATTTT
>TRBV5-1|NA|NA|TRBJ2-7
CASSLGARSYSYEQYF
TGCGCCAGCAGCTTGGGGGCCAGATCTTACTCCTACGAGCAGTACTTC
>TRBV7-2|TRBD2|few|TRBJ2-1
CASSFGGGGFNEQFF
TGTGCCAGCAGCTTCGGCGGCGGGGGTTTCAATGAGCAGTTCTTC
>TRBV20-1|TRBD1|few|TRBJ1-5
CSASNPQGAYSNQPQHF
TGCAGTGCGAGCAACCCCCAGGGGGCCTATAGCAATCAGCCCCAGCATTTT
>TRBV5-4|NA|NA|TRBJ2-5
CASSLEDFATVF
TGTGCCAGCAGCTTGGAAGACTTTGCTACAGTCTTC
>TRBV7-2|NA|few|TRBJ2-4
CASSLVALGVAKNIQYF
TGTGCCAGCAGCTTAGTAGCTCTGGGAGTAGCCAAAAACATTCAGTACTTC
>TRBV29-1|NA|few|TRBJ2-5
CSVEEVVAETQYF
TGCAGCGTTGAAGAAGTAGTAGCCGAGACCCAGTACTTC
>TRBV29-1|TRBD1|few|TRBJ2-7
CSVEDRAPGQGVYEQYF
TGCAGCGTTGAAGACAGGGCTCCGGGACAGGGGGTCTACGAGCAGTACTTC
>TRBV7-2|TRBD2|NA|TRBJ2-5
CASSLGAGGWETQYF
TGTGCCAGCAGCTTAGGGGCGGGGGGCTGGGAGACCCAGTACTTC
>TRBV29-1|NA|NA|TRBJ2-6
CSVEAGANGLTF
TGCAGCGTTGAAGCCGGGGCCAACGGCCTGACTTTC
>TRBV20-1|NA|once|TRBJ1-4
CSAFRANEKLFF
TGCAGTGCTTTTCGGGCTAATGAAAAACTGTTTTTT
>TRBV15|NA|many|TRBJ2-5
CATSRDHLMWQETQYF
TGTGCCACCAGCAGAGACCACCTAATGTGGCAAGAGACCCAGTACTTC
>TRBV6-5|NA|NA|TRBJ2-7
CASSYSMGEAAPYEQYF
TGTGCCAGCAGTTACTCGATGGGGGAGGCGGCGCCCTACGAGCAGTACTTC
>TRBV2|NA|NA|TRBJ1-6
CASSEEEEGSYNSPLHF
TGTGCCAGCAGTGAGGAGGAGGAAGGCTCCTATAATTCACCCCTCCACTTT
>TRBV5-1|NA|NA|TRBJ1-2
CASSLEGRRYGYTF
TGCGCCAGCAGCTTGGAGGGCAGGAGGTATGGCTACACCTTC
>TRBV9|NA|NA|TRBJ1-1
CASSVDVFEGTYTEAFF
TGTGCCAGCAGCGTAGACGTATTCGAGGGAACTTACACTGAAGCTTTCTTT
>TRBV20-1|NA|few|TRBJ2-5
CSAERASRVETQYF
TGCAGTGCCGAGAGAGCTAGCCGTGTCGAGACCCAGTACTTC
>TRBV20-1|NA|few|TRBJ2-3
CSANRDADTQYF
TGCAGTGCTAACAGGGACGCAGATACGCAGTATTTT
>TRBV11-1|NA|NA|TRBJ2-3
CASSPPQQDTQYF
TGTGCCAGCAGTCCACCCCAACAAGATACGCAGTATTTT
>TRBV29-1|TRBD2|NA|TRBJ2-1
CSVMSRRTSGQNEQFF
TGCAGCGTCATGTCGAGGCGGACTAGCGGGCAAAATGAGCAGTTCTTC
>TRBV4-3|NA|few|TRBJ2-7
CASSQDWGGGVYEQYF
TGCGCCAGCAGCCAAGATTGGGGCGGGGGCGTTTACGAGCAGTACTTC
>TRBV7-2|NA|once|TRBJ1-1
CASSWGSGGTEAFF
TGTGCCAGCAGCTGGGGGTCAGGAGGAACTGAAGCTTTCTTT
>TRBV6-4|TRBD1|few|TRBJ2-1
CASSRDRDNGQFF
TGTGCCAGCAGCCGGGACAGGGACAATGGGCAGTTCTTC
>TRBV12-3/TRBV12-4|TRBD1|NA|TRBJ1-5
CASSRGQGPIFGQPRHF
TGTGCCAGCAGTCGGGGACAGGGACCCATCTTTGGTCAGCCCCGGCATTTT
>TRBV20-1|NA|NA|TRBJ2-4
CSARSGDPWYF
TGCAGTGCTAGATCGGGAGATCCATGGTACTTC
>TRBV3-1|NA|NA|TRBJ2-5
CASSPTRGAVPLETQYF
TGTGCCAGTAGCCCCACCCGTGGGGCGGTGCCGCTAGAGACCCAGTACTTC